This is a list of T cell receptor beta chains from one sample in a study of identical twins. A single record per CDR3 protein comes from TCRdb applying MiXCR to the 5' RACE reads. The table includes some 630,000 distinct CDR3 sequences, under 8.5% detected once. The same specimen was also included in a second study, on yellow fever vaccine responses in identical twins.

The source material was PBMCs. The source of these receptors is a woman aged 18-30 years in good health. The CDR3 runs from the conserved cysteine through the conserved F or W. A D gene is named only where the DNA matches it firmly. Only some rows state a clone size, as once, few, many or a class for expanded clones.

J | D | V | size | CDR3 | DNA
TRBJ1-1 | NA | TRBV7-2 | NA | CASSPRRGRLNTEAFF | TGTGCCAGCAGCCCCAGGAGGGGCAGGCTGAACACTGAAGCTTTCTTT
TRBJ2-1 | TRBD2 | TRBV20-1 | NA | CSASAGTSDSYNEQFF | TGCAGTGCTAGCGCCGGGACTAGCGACTCCTACAATGAGCAGTTCTTC
TRBJ2-3 | TRBD2 | TRBV20-1 | few | CSARVTSGSPDTQYF | TGCAGTGCTAGAGTTACTAGCGGGAGCCCAGATACGCAGTATTTT
TRBJ1-1 | TRBD1 | TRBV12-3/TRBV12-4 | many | CASSYRTGWNAEAFF | TGTGCCAGCAGTTATCGGACAGGCTGGAACGCTGAAGCTTTCTTT
TRBJ2-3 | NA | TRBV2 | NA | CASSPGTSTSGDTQYF | TGTGCCAGCAGCCCCGGGACATCTACATCGGGAGATACGCAGTATTTT
TRBJ2-3 | NA | TRBV12-3/TRBV12-4 | few | CANGNPTDTQYF | TGTGCCAACGGGAATCCCACAGATACGCAGTATTTT
TRBJ2-1 | TRBD2 | TRBV5-1 | many | CASSLVGGAMNEQFF | TGCGCCAGCAGCTTGGTCGGGGGGGCCATGAATGAGCAGTTCTTC
TRBJ2-1 | TRBD2 | TRBV24-1 | many | CATSVSPGLPNEQFF | TGTGCCACCAGTGTTTCACCGGGACTACCCAATGAGCAGTTCTTC
TRBJ2-4 | NA | TRBV12-3/TRBV12-4 | NA | CASSFLERLAKNIQYF | TGTGCCAGCAGTTTTTTGGAACGGTTAGCCAAAAACATTCAGTACTTC
TRBJ1-4 | NA | TRBV5-1 | few | CASSLSGALTNEKLFF | TGCGCCAGCAGCTTGTCAGGGGCGTTAACTAATGAAAAACTGTTTTTT
TRBJ1-1 | TRBD1 | TRBV20-1 | NA | CSARGGDRVVTEAFF | TGCAGTGCTAGAGGGGGGGACAGGGTCGTGACTGAAGCTTTCTTT
TRBJ2-4 | NA | TRBV5-1 | NA | CASSSAWGLGQNIQYF | TGCGCCAGCAGCTCGGCCTGGGGGCTGGGCCAAAACATTCAGTACTTC
TRBJ1-1 | NA | TRBV12-3/TRBV12-4 | many | CASSLRGASRLRAMNTEAFF | TGTGCCAGCAGTTTAAGGGGGGCATCGCGGCTGAGGGCCATGAACACTGAAGCTTTCTTT
TRBJ1-2 | TRBD1 | TRBV7-9 | few | CASSLDPGTGYGYTF | TGTGCCAGCAGCTTAGACCCCGGGACAGGGTATGGCTACACCTTC
TRBJ1-1 | TRBD1 | TRBV12-5 | few | CASGPDRGPVMNTEAFF | TGTGCTAGTGGTCCCGACAGGGGGCCCGTAATGAACACTGAAGCTTTCTTT
TRBJ2-1 | TRBD2 | TRBV10-3 | few | CAISDLRESGNEQFF | TGTGCCATCAGTGACTTGCGGGAGTCTGGCAATGAGCAGTTCTTC
TRBJ1-2 | NA | TRBV19 | NA | CASSMGIEINYGYTF | TGTGCCAGTAGTATGGGTATTGAGATTAACTATGGCTACACCTTC
TRBJ1-1 | NA | TRBV20-1 | few | CSAKTALVTEAFF | TGCAGTGCCAAGACAGCGTTGGTCACTGAAGCTTTCTTT
TRBJ2-3 | TRBD2 | TRBV28 | many | CASSLASGSPDTQYF | TGTGCCAGCAGTTTGGCAAGCGGGAGCCCAGATACGCAGTATTTT
TRBJ1-2 | NA | TRBV9 | many | CASSASIQGDYGYTF | TGTGCCAGCAGCGCCTCAATACAGGGAGACTATGGCTACACCTTC
TRBJ2-1 | NA | TRBV12-3/TRBV12-4 | many | CASSLAGAAYNEQFF | TGTGCCAGCAGTTTAGCGGGGGCGGCCTACAATGAGCAGTTCTTC
TRBJ1-6 | NA | TRBV28 | few | CASSFAGSYNSPLHF | TGTGCCAGCAGTTTTGCAGGGTCCTATAATTCACCCCTCCACTTT
TRBJ2-3 | TRBD2 | TRBV24-1 | few | CATSDLESSGSHADTQYF | TGTGCCACCAGTGATTTGGAGAGTAGCGGGAGTCATGCAGATACGCAGTATTTT
TRBJ2-2 | TRBD2 | TRBV5-6 | NA | CASSDQTSGYTGELFF | TGTGCCAGCAGCGATCAGACTAGCGGATACACCGGGGAGCTGTTTTTT
TRBJ1-1 | NA | TRBV5-5 | many | CASSLLTQNTEAFF | TGTGCCAGCAGCTTGCTGACACAGAACACTGAAGCTTTCTTT
TRBJ1-4 | NA | TRBV5-1 | few | CASSLEGLIGEKLFF | TGCGCCAGCAGCTTGGAAGGTCTAATTGGTGAAAAACTGTTTTTT
TRBJ2-1 | NA | TRBV7-2 | NA | CASSPPGVKQFF | TGTGCCAGCAGCCCCCCCGGGGTTAAGCAGTTCTTC
TRBJ1-2 | TRBD1 | TRBV12-3/TRBV12-4 | many | CASSSPGQEARRF | TGTGCCAGCAGTTCCCCGGGACAGGAAGCCCGACGCTTC
TRBJ2-1 | NA | TRBV7-2 | few | CASSLGRTNNEQFF | TGTGCCAGCAGCTTAGGCCGGACCAACAATGAGCAGTTCTTC
TRBJ2-1 | NA | TRBV6-5 | many | CASSYSGNEQFF | TGTGCCAGCAGTTACTCGGGCAATGAGCAGTTCTTC
TRBJ1-1 | TRBD1 | TRBV27 | NA | CASSLFPRGLLNTEAFF | TGTGCCAGCAGTTTATTCCCGAGGGGGCTATTGAACACTGAAGCTTTCTTT
TRBJ2-5 | NA | TRBV6-5 | NA | CASSYSIYGGQETQYF | TGTGCCAGCAGTTACTCGATTTACGGGGGACAAGAGACCCAGTACTTC
TRBJ2-4 | NA | TRBV20-1 | NA | CSARELEGYGIQYF | TGCAGTGCTAGAGAGCTGGAGGGATACGGCATTCAGTACTTC
TRBJ1-1 | NA | TRBV20-1 | few | CSARGSQQNTEAFF | TGCAGTGCTAGAGGAAGTCAGCAGAACACTGAAGCTTTCTTT
TRBJ2-3 | TRBD2 | TRBV10-3 | many | CAISGTGLAGTQYF | TGTGCCATCAGTGGGACCGGACTAGCGGGAACGCAGTATTTT
TRBJ2-2 | NA | TRBV3-1 | many | CASSQDAQGSTGELFF | TGTGCCAGCAGCCAAGATGCACAGGGAAGCACCGGGGAGCTGTTTTTT
TRBJ2-1 | NA | TRBV11-2 | few | CASSPRLASYYYNEQFF | TGTGCCAGCAGCCCCCGTCTCGCTAGCTACTACTACAATGAGCAGTTCTTC
TRBJ2-7 | TRBD2 | TRBV5-1 | NA | CASSLTSGRGAYEQYF | TGCGCCAGCAGCTTGACTAGCGGGAGAGGGGCCTACGAGCAGTACTTC
TRBJ2-6 | NA | TRBV29-1 | many | CSVLPSGANVLTF | TGCAGCGTTCTCCCCTCTGGGGCCAACGTCCTGACTTTC
TRBJ2-2 | TRBD2 | TRBV7-9 | NA | CASSTSQRGANTGELFF | TGTGCCAGCAGCACTAGCCAGCGGGGGGCGAACACCGGGGAGCTGTTTTTT
TRBJ2-7 | TRBD1 | TRBV12-3/TRBV12-4 | many | CASSFLDRDESYEQYF | TGTGCCAGCAGTTTCCTGGACAGGGATGAATCCTACGAGCAGTACTTC
TRBJ2-7 | TRBD1 | TRBV15 | many | CATSREERDSPYEQYF | TGTGCCACCAGCAGAGAGGAAAGGGACAGCCCCTACGAGCAGTACTTC
TRBJ2-3 | TRBD2 | TRBV12-5 | NA | CASGLIKREGADTQYF | TGTGCTAGTGGTTTGATCAAGCGGGAGGGCGCAGATACGCAGTATTTT
TRBJ2-1 | NA | TRBV20-1 | few | CSAPRGSGYNEQFF | TGCAGTGCTCCTCGGGGGTCCGGATACAATGAGCAGTTCTTC
TRBJ2-2 | NA | TRBV29-1 | few | CSVQPNTGELFF | TGCAGCGTTCAGCCGAACACCGGGGAGCTGTTTTTT
TRBJ1-6 | NA | TRBV4-1 | NA | CASSQPMGGPNSPLHF | TGCGCCAGCAGCCAACCGATGGGGGGGCCGAATTCACCCCTCCACTTT
TRBJ1-2 | TRBD1 | TRBV29-1 | NA | CSVCLRFTGGAGYTF | TGCAGCGTTTGTCTCCGATTTACAGGGGGCGCGGGCTACACCTTC
TRBJ2-1 | TRBD2 | TRBV20-1 | NA | CCARQLAEGVYNEQFF | TGCTGTGCTAGGCAACTAGCGGAGGGAGTCTACAATGAGCAGTTCTTC
TRBJ2-7 | NA | TRBV14 | NA | CASSQGFLESYEQYF | TGTGCCAGCAGCCAGGGGTTCCTAGAGAGCTACGAGCAGTACTTC
TRBJ2-1 | TRBD2 | TRBV3-1 | many | CASSSGTRGFNEQFF | TGTGCCAGCAGCAGCGGGACTAGGGGATTCAATGAGCAGTTCTTC
TRBJ2-1 | NA | TRBV18 | few | CASSPIGGRGEQFF | TGTGCCAGCTCACCGATCGGAGGTAGGGGTGAGCAGTTCTTC
TRBJ2-1 | TRBD1 | TRBV20-1 | many | CSAIPPGQPYNEQFF | TGCAGTGCTATACCTCCGGGACAGCCCTACAATGAGCAGTTCTTC